This TCR beta chain originates from a study of shared clonotypes between healthy human individuals. A single count supports this clone. As processed by the authors: With immunoSEQ giving junction-only sequences and no quality scores, filtering differed. Sequenced by immunoSEQ multiplex PCR; TCRdb stores in-frame clones only, minus some. From that table come the V and J calls and clone size; the DNA was used to work out D and trimming. Among hundreds of thousands of clones, approximately 95% were seen once, and the ten largest hold 0.055% to 0.075%. V trimming: 3 bases; J trimming: 4 bases; junction bases outside the gene matches: 6. Germline values: CDR1 SGHRS, CDR2 YFSETQ. The CDR3 spans 15 residues.

The clonotype originates from a woman in her twenties or thirties in good health. This chain joins TRBV5-1 and TRBJ2-7; 11 bases are a match to TRBD2. Sequencing was performed on naive CD4+ T cells sorted from blood. This sample's subset: CD45RA+ positively selected. The CDR3 coding sequence is TGCGCCAGCAGCTCGTTGACTAGCGGGAAATACGAGCAGTACTTC. Translating gives CASSSLTSGKYEQYF.